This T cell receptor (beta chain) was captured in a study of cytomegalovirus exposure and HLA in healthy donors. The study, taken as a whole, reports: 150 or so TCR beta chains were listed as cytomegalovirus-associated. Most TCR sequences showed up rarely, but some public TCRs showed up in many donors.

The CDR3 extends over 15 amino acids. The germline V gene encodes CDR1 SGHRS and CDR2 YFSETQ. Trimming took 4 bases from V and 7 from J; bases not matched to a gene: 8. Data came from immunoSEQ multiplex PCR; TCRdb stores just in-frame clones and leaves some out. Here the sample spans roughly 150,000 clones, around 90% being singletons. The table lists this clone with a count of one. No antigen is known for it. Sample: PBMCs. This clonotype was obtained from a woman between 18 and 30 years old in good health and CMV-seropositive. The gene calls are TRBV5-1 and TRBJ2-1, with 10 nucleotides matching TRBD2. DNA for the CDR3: TGCGCCAGCAGCCGACTAGCGGGCCCGGGGAATGAGCAGTTCTTC. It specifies CASSRLAGPGNEQFF. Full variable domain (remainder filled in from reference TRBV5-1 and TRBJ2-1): KAGVTQTPRYLIKTRGQQVTLSCSPISGHRSVSWYQQTPGQGLQFLFEYFSETQRNKGNFPGRFSGRQFSNSRSEMNVSTLELGDSALYLCASSRLAGPGNEQFFGPGTRLTVL.